These T cell receptor beta chains were read from a single sample in a study of blood T cell repertoires in COVID-19. Only in-frame clones appear in the TCRdb table, and some are missing; sequencing was by immunoSEQ multiplex PCR. The table shows over 150,000 clones, with around 87% occurring only once. The sample taken for sequencing was peripheral blood. The receptors originated from a woman of 80 years or more with COVID-19, enrolled during active disease. The CDR3 runs from the conserved cysteine through the conserved F or W. The D gene is left open where the match is weak. Clone size is given for some rows only: seen once, a few or many times, or a class if the clone is expanded.

J gene	clone size	D gene	V gene	CDR3 protein	CDR3 DNA
TRBJ1-1	NA	TRBD1	TRBV11-2	CASRITGTGGEAFF	TGTGCCAGCAGAATTACCGGGACAGGGGGCGAAGCTTTCTTT
TRBJ1-4	NA	NA	TRBV28	CASSQANEKLFF	TGTGCCAGCAGTCAGGCTAATGAAAAACTGTTTTTT
TRBJ1-4	NA	NA	TRBV15	CATSRHLGQPRDEKLFF	TGTGCCACCAGCAGACACCTCGGACAGCCTCGCGATGAAAAACTGTTTTTT
TRBJ2-6	NA	NA	TRBV25-1	CASSEHGNPGANVLTF	TGTGCCAGCAGTGAACACGGTAACCCTGGGGCCAACGTCCTGACTTTC
TRBJ1-2	NA	NA	TRBV9	CASSYGGISGYTF	TGTGCCAGCAGCTATGGAGGGATAAGTGGCTACACCTTC
TRBJ2-7	NA	NA	TRBV27	CASSLEGRKTYEQYF	TGTGCCAGCAGTTTAGAGGGTCGAAAGACCTACGAGCAGTACTTC
TRBJ2-1	NA	NA	TRBV9	CASSTGREILYNEQFF	TGTGCCAGCAGCACCGGACGGGAGATCCTCTACAATGAGCAGTTCTTC
TRBJ2-7	NA	NA	TRBV18	CASSPPSIRVEQYF	TGTGCCAGCTCACCACCTTCTATACGTGTCGAGCAGTACTTC
TRBJ2-1	NA	NA	TRBV28	CASREKVGEQFF	TGTGCCAGCAGAGAAAAGGTCGGGGAGCAGTTCTTC
TRBJ2-3	NA	NA	TRBV3-1/TRBV3-2	CASSHRGDTQYF	TGTGCCAGCAGCCACCGCGGGGATACGCAGTATTTT
TRBJ1-5	NA	TRBD1	TRBV6-2/TRBV6-3	CASSYSTGVAQPQHF	TGTGCCAGCAGTTATTCGACAGGGGTCGCTCAGCCCCAGCATTTT
TRBJ2-1	NA	NA	TRBV24-1	CATTSGYGEQFF	TGTGCCACTACATCAGGGTATGGTGAGCAGTTCTTC
TRBJ1-1	NA	NA	TRBV28	CASSSDQGWNTEAFF	TGTGCCAGCAGTTCTGATCAGGGGTGGAACACTGAAGCTTTCTTT
TRBJ1-2	NA	TRBD1	TRBV5-1	CASSLGDRVEVYGYTF	TGCGCCAGCAGCCTGGGGGACAGGGTAGAGGTCTATGGCTACACCTTC
TRBJ2-7	NA	TRBD1	TRBV7-9	CASSLGSARQGPREQYF	TGTGCCAGCAGCTTAGGTTCCGCAAGACAGGGGCCGCGGGAGCAGTACTTC
TRBJ2-3	NA	NA	TRBV6-6	CASSYSQFTDTQYF	TGTGCCAGCAGTTACTCTCAATTCACAGATACGCAGTATTTT
TRBJ1-4	NA	NA	TRBV5-8	CASSLGQGSYNEKLFF	TGTGCCAGCAGCTTGGGCCAGGGCTCCTATAATGAAAAACTGTTTTTT
TRBJ1-1	NA	TRBD1	TRBV6-5	CASRRTGLEAFF	TGTGCCAGCAGACGGACAGGACTTGAAGCTTTCTTT
TRBJ2-1	once	NA	TRBV7-2	CASSPLGGGLGEQFF	TGTGCCAGCAGCCCCCTAGGAGGGGGCTTGGGTGAGCAGTTCTTC
TRBJ2-2	NA	NA	TRBV6-5	CASNRGGGATGELFF	TGTGCCAGCAATAGGGGGGGAGGGGCTACCGGGGAGCTGTTTTTT
TRBJ1-1	few	TRBD1	TRBV11-3	CASSIGQGLEAFF	TGTGCCAGCAGCATCGGACAGGGTCTTGAAGCTTTCTTT
TRBJ1-3	NA	NA	TRBV28	CASQGSGNTIYF	TGTGCCAGCCAGGGGTCTGGAAACACCATATATTTT
TRBJ2-1	NA	TRBD2	TRBV7-9	CASSGTSGAYNEQFF	TGTGCCAGCAGCGGAACTAGCGGGGCCTACAATGAGCAGTTCTTC
TRBJ2-7	NA	TRBD2	TRBV28	CASSPSGSSYEQYF	TGTGCCAGCAGTCCAAGCGGGAGCTCCTACGAGCAGTACTTC
TRBJ2-7	NA	NA	TRBV7-9	CASSSPPSSYEQYF	TGTGCCAGCAGCTCCCCGCCGAGCTCCTACGAGCAGTACTTC
TRBJ1-1	NA	TRBD1	TRBV10-3	CAISGTGLNTEAFF	TGTGCCATCAGTGGGACAGGCTTGAACACTGAAGCTTTCTTT
TRBJ2-2	NA	TRBD1	TRBV2	CASRDRAGGELFF	TGTGCCAGCCGGGACAGGGCGGGCGGGGAGCTGTTTTTT
TRBJ2-7	NA	NA	TRBV6-2/TRBV6-3	CASSYSPENGYEQYF	TGTGCCAGCAGTTACTCGCCAGAAAATGGCTACGAGCAGTACTTC